Following are 26 T cell receptor beta chains from one sample sequenced in a study of pediatric ulcerative colitis. Only in-frame clones appear in the TCRdb table, and some are missing; sequencing was by immunoSEQ multiplex PCR. Found here are tens of thousands of clones, approximately 82% of them singletons; the top ten hold 3.5% to 4.5%. The sample consisted of blood. These receptors all come from a boy between 10 and 17 years old with severe ulcerative colitis.

This clone was observed a few times. V gene TRBV19 combines with J gene TRBJ1-2; D gene uncertain. This CDR3 has 12 amino acids. Per germline, CDR1 LNHDA and CDR2 SQIVND (reference sequence). The V end lost 5 bases, the J end lost 4 bases, and 8 bases lay between the germline ends. The CDR3 nucleotides read TGTGCCAGTAGTTACGGAGGCTATGGCTACACCTTC. It translates to CASSYGGYGYTF. The full variable domain, in which reference TRBV19 and TRBJ1-2 provide the parts outside the CDR3, is DGGITQSPKYLFRKEGQNVTLSCEQNLNHDAMYWYRQDPGQGLRLIYYSQIVNDFQKGDIAEGYSVSREKKESFPLTVTSAQKNPTAFYLCASSYGGYGYTFGSGTRLTVV.

The chain combines TRBV10-2 with TRBJ1-1; maybe TRBD1 (6 bases). This CDR3 is 13 amino acids long. Deletions cut 5 bases from V and 3 bases from J, with 10 bases between. CDR1 is WSHSY, CDR2 SAAADI, per germline. The CDR3 spells CASSLGGDTEAFF. The CDR3, as DNA: TGCGCCAGCAGTTTGGGGGGCGACACTGAAGCTTTCTTT.

The CDR3, as DNA: TGTGCCAGCTCACCATCCGGCAGTCTCTATGGCTACACCTTC. Its translation: CASSPSGSLYGYTF. This chain uses TRBV18 with TRBJ1-2; no reliable D call. The CDR3 consists of 14 residues. Per the germline V gene, CDR1 is KGHSH and CDR2 is LQKENI. Trimming left V 2 bases short and J 4 bases short, with 11 bases between.

The chain recombines TRBV19 with TRBJ2-4; the D gene is possibly TRBD2 (6 bases). Trimming left V 7 bases short and J 0 bases short, with 7 bases between. This CDR3 has 13 residues. CDR1 is LNHDA, CDR2 SQIVND, per germline (reference sequence). The CDR3 DNA is TGTGCCAGTACCGGGGGAGCCAAAAACATTCAGTACTTC. Its translation: CASTGGAKNIQYF.

This clone was observed a single time. The chain has TRBV5-1 and TRBJ2-3; D possibly corresponds to TRBD2 (5 bases). CDR1 is SGHRS and CDR2 is YFSETQ in the germline V gene. Trimming shortened V by 0 bases and J by 1 base, and 6 bases separated the two germline ends. This CDR3 has 14 residues. CDR3 protein: CASSLGGGTDTQYF. CDR3 bases: TGCGCCAGCAGCTTGGGGGGAGGCACAGATACGCAGTATTTT.

The chain carries TRBV30 and TRBJ1-2; no clear D gene. Germline assignment: CDR1 GTSNPN and CDR2 SVGIG (reference sequence). V was shortened by 4 bases and J by 8 bases, with 11 bases between the two germline ends. The CDR3 is 11 residues long. This chain's CDR3 is CAWTDPLGYTF. CDR3 DNA sequence: TGTGCCTGGACAGATCCCCTAGGCTACACCTTC.

J is TRBJ1-4 and V is TRBV4-1; D might be TRBD1 (5 bases). Looked up from germline, CDR1 is MGHRA and CDR2 is YSYEKL. The V end was cut by 0 bases, the J end by 0 bases, with 23 bases between. The CDR3 runs to 21 residues. The CDR3 coding sequence is TGCGCCAGCAGCCAAGACGCGCGTGGTGAGGGGACTGAATCAACTAATGAAAAACTGTTTTTT. Its translation is CASSQDARGEGTESTNEKLFF.

The V and J genes are TRBV2 and TRBJ1-1, with TRBD1 identical over 7 bases. Germline CDR1 and CDR2: SNHLY and FYNNEI. This CDR3 contains 17 residues. V dropped 2 bases and J dropped 7; count of bases not matched to a gene: 16. The CDR3 protein is CASSELGLRDRSFEAFF. For the CDR3, the DNA is TGTGCCAGCAGTGAATTAGGTTTGCGGGACAGAAGTTTTGAAGCTTTCTTT.

The J gene is TRBJ1-1, the V gene TRBV7-8, with D perhaps TRBD1 (5 bases). Trimming took off 2 bases at V and 6 bases at J, with 19 bases between the two ends. The CDR3 consists of 16 residues. Germline V gives CDR1 SGHVS, CDR2 FQNEAQ. The CDR3 nucleotides are TGTGCCAGCAGCTTAATAGCAGGGCCCCTTTACGCTGAAGCTTTCTTT. Residues: CASSLIAGPLYAEAFF.

The chain joins TRBV11-3 to TRBJ1-1; D possibly corresponds to TRBD1 (6 bases). Germline V gene lookup returns CDR1 SGHNT and CDR2 YENEEA. Trimming cost V 3 bases and J 6 bases, with 11 bases left between them. The CDR3 spans 13 residues. This CDR3 is CASSFRGSPEAFF. The CDR3 coding sequence is TGTGCCAGCAGCTTTAGGGGGTCCCCTGAAGCTTTCTTT. Full variable domain (rest looked up from reference TRBV11-3 and TRBJ1-1): EAGVVQSPRYKIIEKKQPVAFWCNPISGHNTLYWYLQNLGQGPELLIRYENEEAVDDSQLPKDRFSAERLKGVDSTLKIQPAELGDSAVYLCASSFRGSPEAFFGQGTRLTVV.

The chain is built from TRBV6-1 and TRBJ2-5, with 11 bases fitting TRBD2. Germline CDR1 reads MNHNS; CDR2 reads SASEGT. V dropped 1 base and J dropped 5; count of bases not matched to a gene: 3. The CDR3 is 15 residues long. DNA for the CDR3: TGTGCCAGCAGTGAAGGTAGCGGGGGGGCGGAGACCCAGTACTTC. It is translated as CASSEGSGGAETQYF.

The V call is TRBV5-1, the J call TRBJ2-7; 12 nucleotides match TRBD1. The V gene's germline CDR1 is SGHRS and CDR2 YFSETQ. The CDR3 extends over 15 amino acids. The J segment lost 4 bases and the V segment lost 4 bases, leaving 6 bases of the junction unmatched. CDR3 in DNA: TGCGCCAGCAGCACCGGGACAGGGGGCGCGTACGAGCAGTACTTC. Its translation is CASSTGTGGAYEQYF.

The rearrangement links TRBV19 to TRBJ2-2, with 9 bases that match TRBD1. Germline-derived CDR1 and CDR2 are LNHDA and SQIVND (reference sequence). The CDR3 sequence is 15 residues long. After removal of 10 bases from V and 6 bases from J, the junction contained 12 bases not matched to a gene. CDR3: CATLAGTGIPGELFF. The DNA for the CDR3 is TGTGCCACTCTCGCCGGGACAGGGATTCCCGGGGAGCTGTTTTTT.

The CDR3 is CAISESEGGGYTF. The DNA of the CDR3 is TGTGCCATCAGTGAGTCCGAAGGGGGCGGCTACACCTTC. The chain couples TRBV10-3 to TRBJ1-2; TRBD1 matches at 7 bases. V trimming: 0 bases; J trimming: 8 bases; junction bases outside the gene matches: 3. Germline V CDR1 and CDR2: ENHRY, SYGVKD. The CDR3 has 13 amino acids.

The chain joins TRBV11-2 to TRBJ2-2; maybe TRBD1 (6 bases). Germline V gives CDR1 SGHAT, CDR2 FQNNGV. Trimming stripped 6 bases from V and 0 bases from J, with 11 bases between. This CDR3 is 15 amino acids long. In DNA, the CDR3 is TGTGCCAGCAGAGATTGGACAGCGAACACCGGGGAGCTGTTTTTT. Amino acid sequence: CASRDWTANTGELFF. The complete variable domain, with remaining parts taken from reference TRBV11-2 and TRBJ2-2, reads EAGVAQSPRYKIIEKRQSVAFWCNPISGHATLYWYQQILGQGPKLLIQFQNNGVVDDSQLPKDRFSAERLKGVDSTLKIQPAKLEDSAVYLCASRDWTANTGELFFGEGSRLTVL.

The chain couples TRBV21-1 to TRBJ1-2; no check of the table's D call, TRBD1, against the DNA was made. TRBV21-1 has pseudogene status. The CDR3 sequence is 15 residues long. CDR3 coding DNA: TGTGCCAGCAGCAATAGCTCGACAGGGGAGGATGGCTACACCTTC. Its translation: CASSNSSTGEDGYTF.

The genes are TRBV7-9 and TRBJ2-3; unclear D gene. The ends were cut back, 6 bases at V and 5 bases at J, with 15 bases in the middle. This CDR3 region has 14 residues. Germline V lookup: CDR1 SEHNR, CDR2 FQNEAQ (reference sequence). CDR3 DNA sequence: TGTGCCAGCAGTCCTACGTTAGGCAGAGATACGCAGTATTTT. Translated: CASSPTLGRDTQYF. The full variable domain, rest sourced from reference TRBV7-9 and TRBJ2-3, is DTGVSQNPRHKITKRGQNVTFRCDPISEHNRLYWYRQTLGQGPEFLTYFQNEAQLEKSRLLSDRFSAERPKGSFSTLEIQRTEQGDSAMYLCASSPTLGRDTQYFGPGTRLTVL.

This chain connects TRBV19 to TRBJ2-4; 9 positions agree with TRBD1. The CDR3 is 16 amino acids. Germline CDR1 reads LNHDA; CDR2 reads SQIVND (reference sequence). The V gene end was trimmed by 4 bases and the J gene end by 7 bases; junction bases not matched to a gene: 11. CDR3 protein: CASSTLPGQGINIQYF. CDR3 in DNA: TGTGCCAGTAGTACACTTCCGGGACAGGGTATTAACATTCAGTACTTC.

The chain links TRBV15 to TRBJ2-3; D not certain. Germline values: CDR1 LNHNV, CDR2 YYDKDF (reference sequence). V was pared by 4 bases and J by 0 bases, with 11 bases between. The CDR3 extends over 15 amino acids. The CDR3 bases are TGTGCCACCAGCACAAACCGGGCTAGCACAGATACGCAGTATTTT. Translating it yields CATSTNRASTDTQYF.

V is TRBV6-6 and J is TRBJ2-5; 7 bases line up with TRBD1. V gave up 6 bases and J gave up 10 bases; unmatched junction bases: 11. The CDR3 runs to 13 residues. CDR1 is MNHNY and CDR2 is SVGAGI in the germline V gene (reference sequence). The CDR3 sequence: CASRGGLGGDQYF. The DNA for the CDR3 is TGTGCCAGCAGAGGGGGCCTAGGTGGGGACCAGTACTTC.

This clone was counted once. This rearrangement joins TRBV10-3 to TRBJ2-2; maybe TRBD2 (5 bases). From germline, CDR1 is ENHRY and CDR2 SYGVKD. Between the trimmed V and J ends, which lost 4 bases and 1 base, there was a span of 10 bases. There are 15 residues in the CDR3. CDR3 residues: CAISVGRVNTGELFF. The CDR3, as DNA: TGTGCCATCAGTGTTGGGAGAGTGAACACCGGGGAGCTGTTTTTT.

V and J are TRBV6-6 and TRBJ1-6; D is uncertain. Trimming removed 5 bases from V and 9 bases from J, with 11 bases in between. The CDR3 is 13 amino acids. Germline CDR1 is MNHNY and CDR2 is SVGAGI (reference sequence). The CDR3 coding sequence is TGTGCCAGCAGTATTCAGGAGGGTTCACCCCTCCACTTT. This gives the protein CASSIQEGSPLHF.

This clone appeared a single time. The chain links TRBV2 to TRBJ2-1; tentative D call: TRBD2 (5 bases). Per the germline V gene, CDR1 is SNHLY and CDR2 is FYNNEI. The germline V and J ends were trimmed by 6 bases and 4 bases, with 13 bases remaining between them. The CDR3 runs to 14 residues. The CDR3 sequence is CASRGAEHYNEQFF. The DNA of the CDR3 is TGTGCCAGCAGGGGAGCGGAGCATTACAATGAGCAGTTCTTC.

The chain is built from TRBV5-4 and TRBJ1-1, with TRBD1 matching over 8 bases. Per the germline V gene, CDR1 is SGHNT and CDR2 is YYREEE (reference sequence). This CDR3 is built from 14 residues. J gave up 3 bases and V 2 bases, and 3 bases lay outside the gene matches. The chain's CDR3 is CASSFSQGDTEAFF. The CDR3 nucleotides read TGTGCCAGCAGCTTCTCACAGGGGGACACTGAAGCTTTCTTT.

V is TRBV28 and J is TRBJ1-2; 11 bases are shared with TRBD1. The CDR3 loop spans 15 amino acids. After removal of 3 bases from V and 7 bases from J, the junction contained 7 bases not matched to a gene. The germline gives CDR1 MDHEN, CDR2 SYDVKM. The CDR3 region has the DNA TGTGCCAGCAGTTTCAGGACAGGGGGCTTGGGTGGCTACACCTTC. This encodes CASSFRTGGLGGYTF.

The chain joins TRBV7-9 to TRBJ1-2; D ambiguous. Trimming took off 3 bases at V and 2 bases at J, with 7 bases between the two ends. The CDR3 has 13 residues. Germline CDR1 SEHNR, CDR2 FQNEAQ (reference sequence). In nucleotides, the CDR3 is TGTGCCAGCAGCTTTGAGGGCAACTATGGCTACACCTTC. Encoded protein: CASSFEGNYGYTF.